This T cell receptor (beta chain) was captured by sequencing in a study of blood T cell repertoires in COVID-19. Background on the study: Sample material is recorded as cDNA or gDNA derived from T cells, B-cell-depleted T cells, or PBMCs.

Trimming shortened V by 8 bases and J by 5 bases, and 25 bases separated the two germline ends. This CDR3 comprises 16 residues. CDR1 SNHLY and CDR2 FYNNEI come from the germline V gene. The authors' processing: Reference gene primer amplification gave nucleated cell count estimates. Assay used: immunoSEQ multiplex PCR; TCRdb lists only in-frame clones, some missing. D and trimming come from the DNA, and the V and J calls and clone size come from that table. This sample has 300,000 to 350,000 clones, with 85% to 90% found just once. The cohort comprised adults aged roughly 18 to 95 years residing in 20 to 25 US areas. Which cohort a participant joined came from the clinical history participants gave. This clone was counted a single time.

Sequences were obtained from PBMCs or T cells enriched from blood (not recorded which). This rearrangement joins TRBV2 to TRBJ2-7, with D maybe TRBD2 (6 bases). The source is a woman younger than 35 with acute COVID-19. The CDR3 nucleotides are TGTGCCAGCTCGGGGGACTTGACCCCTCCTAATAACGAGCAGTACTTC. Its translation: CASSGDLTPPNNEQYF. The full variable domain, rest sourced from reference TRBV2 and TRBJ2-7, is EPEVTQTPSHQVTQMGQEVILRCVPISNHLYFYWYRQILGQKVEFLVSFYNNEISEKSEIFDDQFSVERPDGSNFTLKIRSTKLEDSAMYFCASSGDLTPPNNEQYFGPGTRLTVT.